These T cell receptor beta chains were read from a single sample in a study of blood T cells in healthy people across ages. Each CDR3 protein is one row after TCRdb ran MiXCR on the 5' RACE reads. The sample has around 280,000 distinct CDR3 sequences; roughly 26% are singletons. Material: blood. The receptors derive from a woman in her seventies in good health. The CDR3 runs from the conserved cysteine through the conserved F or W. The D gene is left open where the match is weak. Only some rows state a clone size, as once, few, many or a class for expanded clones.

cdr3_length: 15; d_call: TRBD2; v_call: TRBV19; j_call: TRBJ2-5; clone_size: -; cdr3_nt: TGTGCCAGTAGTTCCGAACTAGCGGGAACGGAGACCCAGTACTTC; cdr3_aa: CASSSELAGTETQYF
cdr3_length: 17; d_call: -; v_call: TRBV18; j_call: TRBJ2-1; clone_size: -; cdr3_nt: TGTGCCAGCTCACCACAGAAAGTTTCTAGTGGGGTCAATGAGCAGTTCTTC; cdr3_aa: CASSPQKVSSGVNEQFF
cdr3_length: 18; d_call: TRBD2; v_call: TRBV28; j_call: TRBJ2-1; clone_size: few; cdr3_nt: TGTGCCAGCAGTCCAGGGACTAGCGGGAGAGTAGATTACAATGAGCAGTTCTTC; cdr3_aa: CASSPGTSGRVDYNEQFF
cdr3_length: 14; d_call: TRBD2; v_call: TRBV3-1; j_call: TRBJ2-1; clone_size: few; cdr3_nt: TGTGCCAGCAGCCTTAGCGGGTGGCCCAATGAGCAGTTCTTC; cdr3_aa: CASSLSGWPNEQFF
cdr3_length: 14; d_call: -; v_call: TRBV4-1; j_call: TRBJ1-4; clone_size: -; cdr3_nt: TGCGCCAGCAGACGGGAAGCAACTAATGAAAAACTGTTTTTT; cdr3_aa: CASRREATNEKLFF
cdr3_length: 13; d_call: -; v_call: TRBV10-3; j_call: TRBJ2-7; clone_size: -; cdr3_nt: TGTGCCATCAGTGAGTCGAGGGCTACCGAGCAGTACTTC; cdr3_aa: CAISESRATEQYF
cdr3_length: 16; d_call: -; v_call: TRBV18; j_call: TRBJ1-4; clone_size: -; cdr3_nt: TGTGCCAGCTCACCACGGCAGGAAACAACTAATGAAAAACTGTTTTTT; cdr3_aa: CASSPRQETTNEKLFF
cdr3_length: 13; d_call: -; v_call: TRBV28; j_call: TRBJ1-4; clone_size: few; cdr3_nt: TGTGCCAGCATCGGGGGGGGCCGGGAAAAACTGTTTTTT; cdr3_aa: CASIGGGREKLFF
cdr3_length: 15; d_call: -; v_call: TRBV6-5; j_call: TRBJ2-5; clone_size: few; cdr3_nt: TGTGCCAGCAGTTACTCGCTAACCCTCCAAGAGACCCAGTACTTC; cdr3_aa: CASSYSLTLQETQYF
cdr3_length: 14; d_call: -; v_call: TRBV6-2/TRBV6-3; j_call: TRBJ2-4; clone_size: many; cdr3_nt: TGTGCCAGCAGCCCAAATTTAGCCAAAAACATTCAGTACTTC; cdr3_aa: CASSPNLAKNIQYF
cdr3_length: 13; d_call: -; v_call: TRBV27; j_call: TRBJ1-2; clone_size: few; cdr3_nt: TGTGCCAGCAAAGGGGGGCCAGCCTATGGCTACACCTTC; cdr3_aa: CASKGGPAYGYTF
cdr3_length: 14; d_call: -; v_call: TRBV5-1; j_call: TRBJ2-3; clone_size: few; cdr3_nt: TGCGCCAGCAGCTTGGGGACAAGCGGAGATACGCAGTATTTT; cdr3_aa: CASSLGTSGDTQYF
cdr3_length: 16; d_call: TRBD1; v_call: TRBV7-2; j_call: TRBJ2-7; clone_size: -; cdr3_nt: TGTGCCAGCAGCTCAGGGGGACGAGTGCACTCCTACGAGCAGTACTTC; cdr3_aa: CASSSGGRVHSYEQYF
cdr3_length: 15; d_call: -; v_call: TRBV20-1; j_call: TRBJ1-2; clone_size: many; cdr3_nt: TGCAGTGCTAGAGATGAGGCGGCAGGGAACTATGGCTACACCTTC; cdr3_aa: CSARDEAAGNYGYTF
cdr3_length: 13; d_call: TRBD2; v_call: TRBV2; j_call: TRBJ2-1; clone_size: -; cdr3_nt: TGTGCCAGCAACAAGCGGGAGGCGAATGAGCAGTTCTTC; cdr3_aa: CASNKREANEQFF
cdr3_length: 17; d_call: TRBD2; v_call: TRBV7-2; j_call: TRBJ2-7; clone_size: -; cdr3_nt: TGTGCCAGCAGCTTATTCGGTTTGGGGACTAGCGGGGGAGAGCAGTACTTC; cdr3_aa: CASSLFGLGTSGGEQYF
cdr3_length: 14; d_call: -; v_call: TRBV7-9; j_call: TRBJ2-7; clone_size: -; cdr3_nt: TGTGCCAGCAGTCCTTCTCTATCCCACTACGAGCAGTACTTC; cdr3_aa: CASSPSLSHYEQYF
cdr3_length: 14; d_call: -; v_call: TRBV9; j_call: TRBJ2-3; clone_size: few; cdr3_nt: TGTGCCAGCAGCGTATTTATTGAAGCGGATACGCAGTATTTT; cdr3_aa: CASSVFIEADTQYF
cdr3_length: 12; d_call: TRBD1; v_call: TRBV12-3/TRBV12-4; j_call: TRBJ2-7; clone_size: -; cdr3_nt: TGTGCCAGCAGTTTTGGACAGGGAGAGCAGTACTTC; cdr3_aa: CASSFGQGEQYF
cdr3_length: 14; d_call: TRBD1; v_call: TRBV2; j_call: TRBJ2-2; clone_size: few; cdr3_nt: TGTGCCAGCAGTCGGACAGGGCCCACCGGGGAGCTGTTTTTT; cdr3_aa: CASSRTGPTGELFF
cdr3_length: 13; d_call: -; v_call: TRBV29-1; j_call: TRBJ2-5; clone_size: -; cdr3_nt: TGCAGCGCCACGTACGGACAAGGAGAGACCCAGTACTTC; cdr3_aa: CSATYGQGETQYF
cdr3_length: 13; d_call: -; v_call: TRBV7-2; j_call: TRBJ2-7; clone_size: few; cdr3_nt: TGTGCCAGCAGCTTAGTTATGGACTACGAGCAGTACTTC; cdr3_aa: CASSLVMDYEQYF
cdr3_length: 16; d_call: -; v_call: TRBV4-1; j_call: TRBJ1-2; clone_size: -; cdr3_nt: TGCGCCAGCAGCCAAGTTCAGGACGGCGGAGTCTATGGCTACACCTTC; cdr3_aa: CASSQVQDGGVYGYTF
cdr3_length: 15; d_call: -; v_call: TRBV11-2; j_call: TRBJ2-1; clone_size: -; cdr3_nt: TGTGCCAGCAGCTTATTGCGGTCCCGGGGCGATGAGCAGTTCTTC; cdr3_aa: CASSLLRSRGDEQFF
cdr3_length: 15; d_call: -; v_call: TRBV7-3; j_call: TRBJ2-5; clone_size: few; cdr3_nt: TGTGCCAGCAGCTTGGCGGGACGGCCCCAAGAGACCCAGTACTTC; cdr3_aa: CASSLAGRPQETQYF
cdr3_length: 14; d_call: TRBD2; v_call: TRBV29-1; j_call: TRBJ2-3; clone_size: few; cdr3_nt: TGCAGCGTTGGGGTTAGCGGGAGTCCAGATACGCAGTATTTT; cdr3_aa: CSVGVSGSPDTQYF
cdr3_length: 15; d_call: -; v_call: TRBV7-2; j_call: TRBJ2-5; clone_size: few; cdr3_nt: TGTGCCAGCAGCTTCGGACTGAGTAAGGCCGCAGCCCAGTACTTC; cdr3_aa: CASSFGLSKAAAQYF
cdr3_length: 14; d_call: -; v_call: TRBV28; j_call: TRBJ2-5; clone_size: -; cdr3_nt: TGTGCCAGCAGCCGGGGGACAGCCGAAGAGACCCAGCACTTC; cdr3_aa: CASSRGTAEETQHF